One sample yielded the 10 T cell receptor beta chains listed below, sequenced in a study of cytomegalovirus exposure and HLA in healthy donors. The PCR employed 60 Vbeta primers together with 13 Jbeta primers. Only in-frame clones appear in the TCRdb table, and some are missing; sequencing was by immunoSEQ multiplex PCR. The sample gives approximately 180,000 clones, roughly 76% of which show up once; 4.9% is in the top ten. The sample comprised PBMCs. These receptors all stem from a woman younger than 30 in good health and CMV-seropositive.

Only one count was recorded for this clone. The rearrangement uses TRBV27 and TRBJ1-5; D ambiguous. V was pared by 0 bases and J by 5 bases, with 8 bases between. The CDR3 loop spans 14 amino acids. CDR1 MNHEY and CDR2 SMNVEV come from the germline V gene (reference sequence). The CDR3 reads CASSLSRLYQPQHF. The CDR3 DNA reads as TGTGCCAGCAGTTTATCGAGGCTGTATCAGCCCCAGCATTTT.

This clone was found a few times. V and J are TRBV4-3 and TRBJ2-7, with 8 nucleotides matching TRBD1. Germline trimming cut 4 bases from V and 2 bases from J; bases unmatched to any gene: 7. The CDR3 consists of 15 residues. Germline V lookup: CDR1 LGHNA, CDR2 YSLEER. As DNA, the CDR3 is TGCGCCAGCAGCCCGGACAGGGACTTAACCTACGAGCAGTACTTC. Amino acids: CASSPDRDLTYEQYF.

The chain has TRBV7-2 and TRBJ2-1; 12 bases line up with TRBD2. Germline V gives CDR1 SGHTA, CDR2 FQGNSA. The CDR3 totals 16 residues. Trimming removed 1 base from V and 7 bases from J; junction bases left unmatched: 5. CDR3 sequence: CASSLELAGGRNEQFF. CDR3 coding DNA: TGTGCCAGCAGCTTAGAACTAGCGGGGGGCCGGAATGAGCAGTTCTTC.

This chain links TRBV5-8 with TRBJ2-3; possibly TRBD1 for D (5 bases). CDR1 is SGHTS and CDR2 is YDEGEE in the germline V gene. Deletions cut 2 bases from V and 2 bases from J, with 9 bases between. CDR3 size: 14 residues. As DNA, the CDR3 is TGTGCCAGCAGCTTTCGACAGCCCACAGATACGCAGTATTTT. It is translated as CASSFRQPTDTQYF.

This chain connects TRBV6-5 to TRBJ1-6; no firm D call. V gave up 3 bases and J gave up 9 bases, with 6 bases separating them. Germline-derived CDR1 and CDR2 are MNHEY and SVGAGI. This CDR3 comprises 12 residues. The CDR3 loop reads CASSYHGSPLHF. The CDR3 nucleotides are TGTGCCAGCAGTTATCACGGTTCACCCCTCCACTTT.

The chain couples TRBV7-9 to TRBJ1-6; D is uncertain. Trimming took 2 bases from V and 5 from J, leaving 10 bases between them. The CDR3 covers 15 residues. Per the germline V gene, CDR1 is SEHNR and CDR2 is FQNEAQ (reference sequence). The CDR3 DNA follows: TGTGCCAGCAGCTTATTTCTAACAGATAATTCACCCCTCCACTTT. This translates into CASSLFLTDNSPLHF. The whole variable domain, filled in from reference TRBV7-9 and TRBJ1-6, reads DTGVSQNPRHKITKRGQNVTFRCDPISEHNRLYWYRQTLGQGPEFLTYFQNEAQLEKSRLLSDRFSAERPKGSFSTLEIQRTEQGDSAMYLCASSLFLTDNSPLHFGNGTRLTVT.

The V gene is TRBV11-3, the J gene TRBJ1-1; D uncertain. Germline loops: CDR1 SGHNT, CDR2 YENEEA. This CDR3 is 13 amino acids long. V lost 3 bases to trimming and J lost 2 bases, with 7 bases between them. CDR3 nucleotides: TGTGCCAGCAGCTTTGGCACCAACACTGAAGCTTTCTTT. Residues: CASSFGTNTEAFF.

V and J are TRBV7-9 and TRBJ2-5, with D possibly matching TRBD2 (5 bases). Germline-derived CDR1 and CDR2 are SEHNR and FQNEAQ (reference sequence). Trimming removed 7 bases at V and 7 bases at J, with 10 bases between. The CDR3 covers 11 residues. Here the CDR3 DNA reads TGTGCCAGCACGGGGTTCGGGACCCAGTACTTC. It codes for CASTGFGTQYF.

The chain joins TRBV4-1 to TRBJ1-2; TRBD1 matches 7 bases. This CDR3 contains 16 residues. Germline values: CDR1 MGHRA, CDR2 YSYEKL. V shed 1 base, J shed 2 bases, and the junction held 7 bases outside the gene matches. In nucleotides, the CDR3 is TGCGCCAGCAGCCAAGCGCCCCGGGACAGAAACTATGGCTACACCTTC. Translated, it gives CASSQAPRDRNYGYTF.

The CDR3 coding sequence is TGCGCCAGCAGCTTAAACAGCCCCTACGAGCAGTACTTC. Translation: CASSLNSPYEQYF. This chain joins TRBV5-1 and TRBJ2-7; D ambiguous. Trimming cost V 2 bases and J 2 bases, with 8 bases left between them. Germline CDR1 SGHRS, CDR2 YFSETQ. The CDR3 spans 13 residues.